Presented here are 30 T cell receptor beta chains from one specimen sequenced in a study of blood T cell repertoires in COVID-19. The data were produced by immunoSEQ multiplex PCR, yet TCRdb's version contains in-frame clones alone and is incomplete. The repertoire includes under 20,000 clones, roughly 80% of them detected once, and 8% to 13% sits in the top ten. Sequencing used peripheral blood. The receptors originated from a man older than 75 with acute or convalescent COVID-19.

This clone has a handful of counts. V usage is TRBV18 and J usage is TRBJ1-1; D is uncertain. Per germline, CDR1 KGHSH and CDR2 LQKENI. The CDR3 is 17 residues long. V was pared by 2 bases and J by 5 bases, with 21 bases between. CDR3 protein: CASSPSPGYSLETEAFF. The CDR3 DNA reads TGTGCCAGCTCACCATCCCCGGGTTACTCCCTGGAGACTGAAGCTTTCTTT.

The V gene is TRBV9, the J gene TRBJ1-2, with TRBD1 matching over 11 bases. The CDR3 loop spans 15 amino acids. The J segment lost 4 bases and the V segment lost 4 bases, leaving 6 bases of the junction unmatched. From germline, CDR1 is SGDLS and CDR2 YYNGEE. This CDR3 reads CASSPQGTGGYGYTF. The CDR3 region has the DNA TGTGCCAGCAGCCCCCAGGGGACAGGGGGCTATGGCTACACCTTC.

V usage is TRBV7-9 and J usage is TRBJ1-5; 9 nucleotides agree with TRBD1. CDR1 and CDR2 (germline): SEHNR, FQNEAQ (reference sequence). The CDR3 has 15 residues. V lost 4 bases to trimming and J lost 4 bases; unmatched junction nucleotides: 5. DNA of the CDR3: TGTGCCAGCAGCTCACAGGGGGCTGGGAATCAGCCCCAGCATTTT. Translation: CASSSQGAGNQPQHF. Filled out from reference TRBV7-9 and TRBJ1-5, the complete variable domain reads DTGVSQNPRHKITKRGQNVTFRCDPISEHNRLYWYRQTLGQGPEFLTYFQNEAQLEKSRLLSDRFSAERPKGSFSTLEIQRTEQGDSAMYLCASSSQGAGNQPQHFGDGTRLSIL.

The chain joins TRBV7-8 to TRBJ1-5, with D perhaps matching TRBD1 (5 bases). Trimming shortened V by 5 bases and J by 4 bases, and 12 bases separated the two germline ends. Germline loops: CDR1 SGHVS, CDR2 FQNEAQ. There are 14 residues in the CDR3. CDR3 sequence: CASSQRQKNQPQHF. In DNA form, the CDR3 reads TGTGCCAGCAGCCAGCGACAGAAGAATCAGCCCCAGCATTTT.

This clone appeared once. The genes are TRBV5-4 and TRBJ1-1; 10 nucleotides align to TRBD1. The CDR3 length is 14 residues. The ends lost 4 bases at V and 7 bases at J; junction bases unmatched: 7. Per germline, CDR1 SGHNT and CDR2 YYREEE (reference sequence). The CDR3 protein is CASSPTGGLIEAFF. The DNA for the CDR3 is TGTGCCAGCAGCCCGACAGGGGGCCTGATTGAAGCTTTCTTT.

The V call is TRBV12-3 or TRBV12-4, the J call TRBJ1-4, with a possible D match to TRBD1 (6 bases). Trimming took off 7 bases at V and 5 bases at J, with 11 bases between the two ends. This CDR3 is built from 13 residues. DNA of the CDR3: TGTGCCAGCACCAGGGGACAAAATGAAAAACTGTTTTTT. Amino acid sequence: CASTRGQNEKLFF.

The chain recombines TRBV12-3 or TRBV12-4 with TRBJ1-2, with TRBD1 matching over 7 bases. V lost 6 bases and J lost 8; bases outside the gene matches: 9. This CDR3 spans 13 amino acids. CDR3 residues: CASSQTGMYGYTF. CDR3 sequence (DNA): TGTGCCAGCAGCCAGACAGGGATGTACGGCTACACCTTC.

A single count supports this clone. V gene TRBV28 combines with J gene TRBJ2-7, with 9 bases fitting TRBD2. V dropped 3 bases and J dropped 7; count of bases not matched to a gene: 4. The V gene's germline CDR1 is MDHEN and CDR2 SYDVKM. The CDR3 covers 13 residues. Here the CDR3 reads CASSLLAGGEQYF. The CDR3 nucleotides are TGTGCCAGCAGTTTGTTGGCGGGGGGGGAGCAGTACTTC.

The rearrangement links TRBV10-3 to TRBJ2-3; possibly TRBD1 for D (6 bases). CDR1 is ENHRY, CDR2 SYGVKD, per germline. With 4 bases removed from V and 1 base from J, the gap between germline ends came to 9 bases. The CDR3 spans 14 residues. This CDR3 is CAISARTGTDTQYF. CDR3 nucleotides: TGTGCCATCAGTGCACGGACAGGCACAGATACGCAGTATTTT.

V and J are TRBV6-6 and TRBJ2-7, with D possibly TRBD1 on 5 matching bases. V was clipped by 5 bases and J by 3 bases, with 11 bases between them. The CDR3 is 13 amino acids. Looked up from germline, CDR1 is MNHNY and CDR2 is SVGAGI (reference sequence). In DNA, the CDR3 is TGTGCCAGCAGTGGGGCAGCGTACTACGAGCAGTACTTC. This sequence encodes CASSGAAYYEQYF.

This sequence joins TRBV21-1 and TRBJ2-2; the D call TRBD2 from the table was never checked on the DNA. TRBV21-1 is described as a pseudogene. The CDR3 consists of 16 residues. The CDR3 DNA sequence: TGTGCCAGCAGCAAAGCGGCGCGGGTAGACACCGGGGAGCTGTTTTTT. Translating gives CASSKAARVDTGELFF.

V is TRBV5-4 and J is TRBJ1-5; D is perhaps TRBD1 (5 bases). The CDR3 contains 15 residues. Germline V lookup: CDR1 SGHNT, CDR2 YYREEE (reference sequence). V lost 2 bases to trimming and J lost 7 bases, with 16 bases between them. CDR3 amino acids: CASSFGGDSKQPQHF. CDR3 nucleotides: TGTGCCAGCAGCTTCGGGGGGGACTCTAAACAGCCCCAGCATTTT.

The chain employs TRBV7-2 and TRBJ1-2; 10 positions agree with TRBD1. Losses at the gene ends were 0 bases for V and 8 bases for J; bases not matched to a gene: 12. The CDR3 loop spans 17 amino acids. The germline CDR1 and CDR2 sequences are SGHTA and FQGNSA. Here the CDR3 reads CASSLAMTGGPFRGYTF. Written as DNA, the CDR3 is TGTGCCAGCAGCTTAGCGATGACAGGGGGCCCTTTTAGGGGCTACACCTTC.

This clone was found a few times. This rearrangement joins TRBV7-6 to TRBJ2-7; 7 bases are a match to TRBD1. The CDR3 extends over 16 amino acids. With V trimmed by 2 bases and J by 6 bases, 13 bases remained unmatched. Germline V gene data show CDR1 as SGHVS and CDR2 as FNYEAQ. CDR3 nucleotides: TGTGCCAGCAGCTTAACTACAGGGGATAGTGGGAGCGAGCAGTACTTC. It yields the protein CASSLTTGDSGSEQYF.

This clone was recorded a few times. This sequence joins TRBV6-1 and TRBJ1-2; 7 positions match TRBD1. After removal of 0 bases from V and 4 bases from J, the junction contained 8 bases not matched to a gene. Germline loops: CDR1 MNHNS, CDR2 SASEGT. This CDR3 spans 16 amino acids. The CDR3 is CASSEAPGQRFYGYTF. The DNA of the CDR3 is TGTGCCAGCAGTGAAGCCCCGGGACAGAGATTCTATGGCTACACCTTC.

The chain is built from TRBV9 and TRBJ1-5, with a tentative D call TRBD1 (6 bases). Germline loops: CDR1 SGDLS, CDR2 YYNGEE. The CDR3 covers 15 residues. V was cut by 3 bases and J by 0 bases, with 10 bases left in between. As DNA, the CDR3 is TGTGCCAGCAGCGCGGACAGCCATAGCAATCAGCCCCAGCATTTT. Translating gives CASSADSHSNQPQHF.

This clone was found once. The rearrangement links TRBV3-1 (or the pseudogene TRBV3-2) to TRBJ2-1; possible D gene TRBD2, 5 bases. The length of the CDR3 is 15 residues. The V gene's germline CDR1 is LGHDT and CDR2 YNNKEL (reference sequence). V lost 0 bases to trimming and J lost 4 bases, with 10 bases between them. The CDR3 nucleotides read TGTGCCAGCAGCCAAGAGACTAAAGCTTACAATGAGCAGTTCTTC. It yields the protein CASSQETKAYNEQFF.

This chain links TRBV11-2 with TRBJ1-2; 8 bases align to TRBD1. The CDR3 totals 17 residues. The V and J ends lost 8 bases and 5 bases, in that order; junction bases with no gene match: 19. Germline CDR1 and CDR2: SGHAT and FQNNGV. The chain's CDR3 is CASRPLGPGGAGYGYTF. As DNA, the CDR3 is TGTGCCAGCCGACCTCTGGGGCCAGGGGGCGCAGGGTATGGCTACACCTTC.

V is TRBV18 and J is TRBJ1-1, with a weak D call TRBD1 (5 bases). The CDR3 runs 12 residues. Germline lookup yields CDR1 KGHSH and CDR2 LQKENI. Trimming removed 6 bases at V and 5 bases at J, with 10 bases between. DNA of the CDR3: TGTGCCAGCTCCGATTCAGGGACTGAAGCTTTCTTT. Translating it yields CASSDSGTEAFF.

The CDR3 is CASSPCHRCTDTQYF. In DNA form, the CDR3 reads TGCGCCAGCAGCCCCTGTCACAGATGCACAGATACGCAGTATTTT. The J gene is TRBJ2-3, the V gene TRBV23-1; D unclear. TRBV23-1 is recorded as an ORF, its role being uncertain. V shed 6 bases and J shed 1 base, with 14 bases lying between them. This CDR3 comprises 15 residues.

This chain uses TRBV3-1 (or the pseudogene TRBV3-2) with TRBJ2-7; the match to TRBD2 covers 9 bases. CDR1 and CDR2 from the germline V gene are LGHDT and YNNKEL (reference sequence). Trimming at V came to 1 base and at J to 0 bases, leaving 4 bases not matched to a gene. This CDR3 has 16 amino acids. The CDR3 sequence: CASSQVAGGSSYEQYF. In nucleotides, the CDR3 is TGTGCCAGCAGCCAAGTCGCGGGAGGGAGCTCCTACGAGCAGTACTTC.

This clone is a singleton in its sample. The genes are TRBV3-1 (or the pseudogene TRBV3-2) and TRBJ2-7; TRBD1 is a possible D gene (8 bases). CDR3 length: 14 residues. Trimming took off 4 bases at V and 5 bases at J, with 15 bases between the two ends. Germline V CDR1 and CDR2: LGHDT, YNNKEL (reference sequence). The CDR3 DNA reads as TGTGCCAGCAGCCCCTGGACAGGGAGGGACGAGCAGTACTTC. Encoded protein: CASSPWTGRDEQYF.

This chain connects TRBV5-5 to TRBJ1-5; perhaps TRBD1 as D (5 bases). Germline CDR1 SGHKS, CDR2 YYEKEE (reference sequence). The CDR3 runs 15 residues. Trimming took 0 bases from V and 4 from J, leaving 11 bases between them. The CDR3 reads CASSLVPGRNQPQHF. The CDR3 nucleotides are TGTGCCAGCAGCTTGGTGCCAGGGAGGAATCAGCCCCAGCATTTT.

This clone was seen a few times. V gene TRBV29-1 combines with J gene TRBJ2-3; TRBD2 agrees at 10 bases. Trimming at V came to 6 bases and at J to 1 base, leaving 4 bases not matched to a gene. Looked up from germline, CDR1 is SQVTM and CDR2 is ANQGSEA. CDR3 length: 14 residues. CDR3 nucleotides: TGCAGCGTCACTACTAGCGGGGGCACAGATACGCAGTATTTT. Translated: CSVTTSGGTDTQYF.

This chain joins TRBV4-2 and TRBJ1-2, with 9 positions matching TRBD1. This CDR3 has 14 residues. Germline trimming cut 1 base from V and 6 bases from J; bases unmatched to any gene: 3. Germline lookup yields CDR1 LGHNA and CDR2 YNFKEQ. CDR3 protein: CASSQVDRGNGYTF. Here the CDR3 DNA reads TGTGCCAGCAGCCAAGTCGACAGGGGGAATGGCTACACCTTC.

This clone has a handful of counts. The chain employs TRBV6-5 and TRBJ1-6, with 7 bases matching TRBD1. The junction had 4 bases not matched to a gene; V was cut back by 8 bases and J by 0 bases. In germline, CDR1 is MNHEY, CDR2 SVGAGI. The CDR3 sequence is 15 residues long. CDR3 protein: CASGGGSSYNSPLHF. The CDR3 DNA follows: TGTGCCAGCGGAGGGGGCAGCTCCTATAATTCACCCCTCCACTTT.

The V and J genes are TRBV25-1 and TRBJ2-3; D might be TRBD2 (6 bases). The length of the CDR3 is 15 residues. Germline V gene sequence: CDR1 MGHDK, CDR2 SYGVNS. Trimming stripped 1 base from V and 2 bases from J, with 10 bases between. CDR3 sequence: CASSEFGGVTDTQYF. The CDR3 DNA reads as TGTGCCAGCAGTGAATTTGGAGGGGTCACAGATACGCAGTATTTT.

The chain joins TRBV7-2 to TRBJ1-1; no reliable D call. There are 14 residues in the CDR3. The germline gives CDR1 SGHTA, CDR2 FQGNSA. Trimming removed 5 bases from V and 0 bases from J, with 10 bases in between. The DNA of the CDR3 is TGTGCCAGCAGCCTCTCCCTCTTGAACACTGAAGCTTTCTTT. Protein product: CASSLSLLNTEAFF. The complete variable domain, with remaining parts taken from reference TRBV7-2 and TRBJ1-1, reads GAGVSQSPSNKVTEKGKDVELRCDPISGHTALYWYRQSLGQGLEFLIYFQGNSAPDKSGLPSDRFSAERTGGSVSTLTIQRTQQEDSAVYLCASSLSLLNTEAFFGQGTRLTVV.

This CDR3 is CASSELLNYGYTF. The CDR3 DNA reads as TGTGCCAGCAGTGAATTACTGAACTATGGCTACACCTTC. V is TRBV6-1 and J is TRBJ1-2; D remains ambiguous. There are 13 residues in the CDR3. V gave up 2 bases and J gave up 2 bases, with 6 bases separating them. In germline, CDR1 is MNHNS, CDR2 SASEGT.

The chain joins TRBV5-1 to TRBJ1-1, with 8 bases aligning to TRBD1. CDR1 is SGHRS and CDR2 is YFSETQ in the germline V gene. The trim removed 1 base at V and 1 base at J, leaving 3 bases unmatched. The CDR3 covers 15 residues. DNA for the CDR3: TGCGCCAGCAGCTTGATAGGACAGGGGAACACTGAAGCTTTCTTT. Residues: CASSLIGQGNTEAFF. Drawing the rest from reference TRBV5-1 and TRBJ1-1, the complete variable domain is KAGVTQTPRYLIKTRGQQVTLSCSPISGHRSVSWYQQTPGQGLQFLFEYFSETQRNKGNFPGRFSGRQFSNSRSEMNVSTLELGDSALYLCASSLIGQGNTEAFFGQGTRLTVV.